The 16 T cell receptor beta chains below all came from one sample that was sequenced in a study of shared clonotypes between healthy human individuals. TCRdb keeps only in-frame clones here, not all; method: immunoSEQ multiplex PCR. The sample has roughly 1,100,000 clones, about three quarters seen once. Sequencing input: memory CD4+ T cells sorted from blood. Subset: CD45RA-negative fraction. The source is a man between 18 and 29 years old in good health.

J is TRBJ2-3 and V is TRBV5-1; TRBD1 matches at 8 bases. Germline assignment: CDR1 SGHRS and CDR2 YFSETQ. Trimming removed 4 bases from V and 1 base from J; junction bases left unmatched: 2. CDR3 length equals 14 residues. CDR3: CASSQGQGTDTQYF. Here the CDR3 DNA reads TGCGCCAGCAGCCAGGGACAGGGCACAGATACGCAGTATTTT.

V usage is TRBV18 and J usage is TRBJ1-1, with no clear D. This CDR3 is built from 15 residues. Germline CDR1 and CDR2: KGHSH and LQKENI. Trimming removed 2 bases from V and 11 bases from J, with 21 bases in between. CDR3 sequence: CASSPTRDTSESAFF. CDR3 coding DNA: TGTGCCAGCTCACCAACGCGGGATACTAGCGAGAGTGCTTTCTTT.

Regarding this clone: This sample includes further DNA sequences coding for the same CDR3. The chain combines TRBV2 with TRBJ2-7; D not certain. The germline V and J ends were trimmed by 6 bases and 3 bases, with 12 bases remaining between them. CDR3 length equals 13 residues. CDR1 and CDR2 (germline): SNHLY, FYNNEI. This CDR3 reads CASRPDSSYEQYF. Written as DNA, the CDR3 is TGTGCCAGCAGGCCCGACTCGAGCTACGAGCAGTACTTC. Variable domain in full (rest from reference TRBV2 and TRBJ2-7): EPEVTQTPSHQVTQMGQEVILRCVPISNHLYFYWYRQILGQKVEFLVSFYNNEISEKSEIFDDQFSVERPDGSNFTLKIRSTKLEDSAMYFCASRPDSSYEQYFGPGTRLTVT.

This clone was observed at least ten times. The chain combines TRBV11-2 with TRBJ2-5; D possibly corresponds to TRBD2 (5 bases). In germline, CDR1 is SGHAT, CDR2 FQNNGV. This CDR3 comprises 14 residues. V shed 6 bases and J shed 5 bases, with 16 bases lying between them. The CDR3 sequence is CASRPGLRVETQYF. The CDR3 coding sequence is TGTGCCAGCAGGCCAGGTTTGAGGGTTGAGACCCAGTACTTC.

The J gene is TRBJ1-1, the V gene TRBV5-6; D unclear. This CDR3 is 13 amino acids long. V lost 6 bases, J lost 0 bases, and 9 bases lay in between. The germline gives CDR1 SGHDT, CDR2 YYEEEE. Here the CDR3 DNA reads TGTGCCAGCATACGTCGGCTGAACACTGAAGCTTTCTTT. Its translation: CASIRRLNTEAFF.

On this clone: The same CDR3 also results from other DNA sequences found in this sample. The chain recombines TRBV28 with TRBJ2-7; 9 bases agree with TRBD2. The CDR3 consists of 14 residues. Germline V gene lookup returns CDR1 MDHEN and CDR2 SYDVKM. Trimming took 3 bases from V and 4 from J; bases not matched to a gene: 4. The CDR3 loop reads CASSLVAGVYEQYF. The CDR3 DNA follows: TGTGCCAGCAGTTTGGTAGCGGGAGTTTACGAGCAGTACTTC.

CDR3 protein: CASTDGTSGYEQYF. The CDR3 coding sequence is TGTGCCAGCACCGACGGGACTAGCGGATACGAGCAGTACTTC. The chain carries TRBV6-6 and TRBJ2-7, with 11 bases matching TRBD2. The CDR3 is 14 amino acids. Germline V gene sequence: CDR1 MNHNY, CDR2 SVGAGI (reference sequence). Unmatched junction bases numbered 6, after V lost 7 bases and J lost 4 bases.

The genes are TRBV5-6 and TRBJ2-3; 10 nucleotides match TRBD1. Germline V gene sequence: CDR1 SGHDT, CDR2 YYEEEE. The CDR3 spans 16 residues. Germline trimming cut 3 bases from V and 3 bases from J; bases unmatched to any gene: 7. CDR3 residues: CASSSAGTGDTDTQYF. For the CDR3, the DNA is TGTGCCAGCAGCTCAGCCGGGACAGGGGATACAGATACGCAGTATTTT.

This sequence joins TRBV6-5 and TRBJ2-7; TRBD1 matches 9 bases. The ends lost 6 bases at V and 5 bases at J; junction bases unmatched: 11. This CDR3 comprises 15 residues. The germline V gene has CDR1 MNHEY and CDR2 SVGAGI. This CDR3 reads CASRSSGTGRDEQYF. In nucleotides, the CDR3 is TGTGCCAGCAGGTCCTCCGGGACAGGGCGGGACGAGCAGTACTTC.

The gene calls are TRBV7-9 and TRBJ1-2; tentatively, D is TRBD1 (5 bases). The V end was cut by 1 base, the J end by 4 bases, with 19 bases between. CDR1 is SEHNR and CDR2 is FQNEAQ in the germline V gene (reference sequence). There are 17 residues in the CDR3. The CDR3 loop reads CASSLVLTGGSFYGYTF. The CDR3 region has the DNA TGTGCCAGCAGCTTAGTTCTGACGGGGGGGAGCTTCTATGGCTACACCTTC.

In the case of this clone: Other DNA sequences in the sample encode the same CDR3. CDR3 protein: CASSLDVWETQYF. The CDR3 nucleotides read TGCGCCAGCAGCTTGGATGTGTGGGAGACCCAGTACTTC. This chain connects TRBV5-1 to TRBJ2-5; D unclear. This CDR3 region has 13 residues. Germline CDR1 and CDR2: SGHRS and YFSETQ. Trimming removed 0 bases at V and 5 bases at J, with 8 bases between.

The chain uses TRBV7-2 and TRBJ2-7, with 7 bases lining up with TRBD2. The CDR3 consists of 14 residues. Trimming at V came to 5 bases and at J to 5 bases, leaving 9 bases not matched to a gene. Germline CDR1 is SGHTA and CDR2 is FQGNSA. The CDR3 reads CASSREAGRNEQYF. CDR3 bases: TGTGCCAGCAGCCGAGAAGCCGGGAGGAACGAGCAGTACTTC.

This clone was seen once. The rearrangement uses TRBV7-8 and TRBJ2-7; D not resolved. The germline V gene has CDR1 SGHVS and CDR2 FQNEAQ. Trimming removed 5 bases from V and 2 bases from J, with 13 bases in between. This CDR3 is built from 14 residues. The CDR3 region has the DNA TGTGCCAGCAGCCACTCCGGGTCCGCCTACGAGCAGTACTTC. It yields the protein CASSHSGSAYEQYF.

Here the CDR3 reads CASSGLIYEQYF. In DNA, the CDR3 is TGTGCCAGCAGTGGTTTGATTTACGAGCAGTACTTC. The V gene is TRBV2, the J gene TRBJ2-7; the D is unclear. The ends were cut back, 4 bases at V and 4 bases at J, with 8 bases in the middle. Germline-derived CDR1 and CDR2 are SNHLY and FYNNEI. The CDR3 runs to 12 residues.

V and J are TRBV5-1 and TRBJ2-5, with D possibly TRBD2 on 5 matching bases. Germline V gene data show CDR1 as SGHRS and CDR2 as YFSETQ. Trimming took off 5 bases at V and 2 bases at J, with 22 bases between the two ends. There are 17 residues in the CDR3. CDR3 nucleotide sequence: TGCGCCAGCAGTCAACGGCCGATGGGAGTAGGTCAAGAGACCCAGTACTTC. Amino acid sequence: CASSQRPMGVGQETQYF.

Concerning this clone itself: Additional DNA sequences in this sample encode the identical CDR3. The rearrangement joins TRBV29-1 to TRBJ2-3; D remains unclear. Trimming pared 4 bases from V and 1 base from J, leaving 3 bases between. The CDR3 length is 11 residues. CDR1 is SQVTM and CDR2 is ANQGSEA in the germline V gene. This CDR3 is CSVGGTDTQYF. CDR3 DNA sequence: TGCAGCGTTGGCGGCACAGATACGCAGTATTTT.